Listed below are T cell receptor beta chains from one sample, sequenced in a study of T cell responses to AZD1222 COVID-19 vaccine. Sequencing used immunoSEQ multiplex PCR; TCRdb keeps in-frame clones, though not all of them. The sample contains more than 250,000 clones, more than 85% of which appear only once. The source was peripheral blood, collected on day 0 of AZD1222 vaccination. Receptors were obtained from an adult in good health. CDR3s include the opening cysteine and the closing phenylalanine or tryptophan.

J | V | CDR3
TRBJ2-7 | TRBV10-2 | CASSEGLAGVNEQYF
TRBJ1-5 | TRBV10-1 | CASNPKTYSNQPQHF
TRBJ1-2 | TRBV7-8 | CASSRDTRRSGYTF
TRBJ1-1 | TRBV24-1 | CATSDTGTGGVGGAEAFF
TRBJ2-1 | TRBV24-1 | CATSDPLKPNEQFF
TRBJ2-4 | TRBV19 | CASNNGGVIQYF
TRBJ1-5 | TRBV18 | CASSRGAQSQPQHF
TRBJ1-6 | TRBV7-9 | CASSLIGAGGFNSPLHF
TRBJ2-7 | TRBV28 | CASSFGAREVSYEQYF
TRBJ2-7 | TRBV28 | CASRYAPPVRKRGTSGIYEQYF
TRBJ2-7 | TRBV6-5 | CASGQDLSYEQYF
TRBJ2-1 | TRBV7-3 | CASSPVAGGYNEQFF
TRBJ1-2 | TRBV2 | CARRQDYGYTF
TRBJ2-7 | TRBV7-9 | CASSSEDRGHFASYEQYF
TRBJ1-2 | TRBV6-5 | CASSSTDRVGYGYTF
TRBJ2-7 | TRBV2 | CASRVREQYF
TRBJ1-1 | TRBV6-5 | CASSLNTGGTEAFF
TRBJ2-7 | TRBV2 | CASSSIYEQYF
TRBJ2-1 | TRBV28 | CASSLGRTSGGYNEQFF
TRBJ1-1 | TRBV5-1 | CASSLADLNTEAFF
TRBJ2-3 | TRBV4-2 | CASSQESGARSTDTQYF
TRBJ2-1 | TRBV24-1 | CATSDLQGGSYNEQFF
TRBJ1-1 | TRBV7-2 | CASSPGQGRTEAFF
TRBJ2-7 | TRBV2 | CASRLRLPLVGQGTYEQYF
TRBJ2-7 | TRBV11-2 | CASSPLAGVGEQYF
TRBJ1-2 | TRBV5-1 | CASSLTGTGGNWGDGYTF
TRBJ2-1 | TRBV19 | CASREWANSYNEQFF
TRBJ2-7 | TRBV28 | CASSLHTVSSYEQYF
TRBJ2-1 | TRBV7-9 | CASSQTSGRAPYNEQFF
TRBJ1-5 | TRBV5-1 | CASSPSGGNQPQHF
TRBJ2-1 | TRBV7-2 | CASSLAVGYNEQFF
TRBJ2-2 | TRBV28 | CASSSTGQNTGELFF
TRBJ2-1 | TRBV5-1 | CASGTGRYNEQFF
TRBJ2-7 | TRBV10-3 | CAISEGGGYEQYF
TRBJ2-1 | TRBV21-1 | CASSPPSGGSYNEQFF
TRBJ2-7 | TRBV9 | CASSARDISYEQYF